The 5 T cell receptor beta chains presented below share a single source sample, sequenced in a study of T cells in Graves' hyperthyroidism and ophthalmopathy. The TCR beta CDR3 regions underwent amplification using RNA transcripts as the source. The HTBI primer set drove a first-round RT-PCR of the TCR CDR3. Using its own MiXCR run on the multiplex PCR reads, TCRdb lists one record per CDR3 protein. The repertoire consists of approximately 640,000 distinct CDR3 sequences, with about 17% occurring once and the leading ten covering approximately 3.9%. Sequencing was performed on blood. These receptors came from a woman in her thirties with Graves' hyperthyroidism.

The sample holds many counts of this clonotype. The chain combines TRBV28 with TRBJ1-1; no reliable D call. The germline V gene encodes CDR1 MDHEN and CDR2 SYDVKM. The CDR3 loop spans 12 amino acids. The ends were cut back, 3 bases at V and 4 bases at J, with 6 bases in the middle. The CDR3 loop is CASSFPGTEAFF. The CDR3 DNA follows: TGTGCCAGCAGTTTCCCAGGCACTGAAGCTTTCTTT.

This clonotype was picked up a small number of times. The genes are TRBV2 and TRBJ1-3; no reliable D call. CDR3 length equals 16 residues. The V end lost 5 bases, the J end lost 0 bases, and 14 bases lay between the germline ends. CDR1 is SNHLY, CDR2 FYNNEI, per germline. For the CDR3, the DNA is TGTGCCAGCAGTTTTTCTCGACATGTCTCTGGAAACACCATATATTTT. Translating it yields CASSFSRHVSGNTIYF.

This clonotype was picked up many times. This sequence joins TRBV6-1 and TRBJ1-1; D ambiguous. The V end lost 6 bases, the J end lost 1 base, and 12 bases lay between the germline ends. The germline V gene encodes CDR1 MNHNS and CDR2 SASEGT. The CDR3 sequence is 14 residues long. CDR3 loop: CASRETDSNTEAFF. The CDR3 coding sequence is TGTGCCAGCAGGGAGACGGACTCGAACACTGAAGCTTTCTTT.

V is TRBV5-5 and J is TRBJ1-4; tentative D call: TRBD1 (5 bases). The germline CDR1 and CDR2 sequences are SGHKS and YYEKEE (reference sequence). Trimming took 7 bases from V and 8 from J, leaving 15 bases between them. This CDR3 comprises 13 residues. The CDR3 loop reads CASLGDSPEKLFF. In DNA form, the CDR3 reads TGTGCCAGCTTGGGGGACTCCCCCGAAAAACTGTTTTTT.

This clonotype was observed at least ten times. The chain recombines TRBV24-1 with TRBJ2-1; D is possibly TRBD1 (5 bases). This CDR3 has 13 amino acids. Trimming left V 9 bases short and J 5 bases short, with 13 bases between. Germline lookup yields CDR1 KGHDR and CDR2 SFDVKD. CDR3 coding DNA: TGTGCCACCTGCGACGACAGAGACAATGAGCAGTTCTTC. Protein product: CATCDDRDNEQFF.